One sample yielded the 24 T cell receptor beta chains listed below, sequenced in a study of T cell responses to AZD1222 COVID-19 vaccine. Generated by immunoSEQ multiplex PCR, the TCRdb table keeps only in-frame clones and is missing some. The sample lists about 130,000 clones, roughly 91% occurring once. Here the sequenced sample was peripheral blood, taken on day 0 of AZD1222 vaccination. The receptors derive from an adult in good health.

The V and J genes are TRBV7-6 and TRBJ1-6; D call uncertain. Germline values: CDR1 SGHVS, CDR2 FNYEAQ. Trimming cost V 10 bases and J 7 bases, with 2 bases left between them. The CDR3 consists of 9 residues. CDR3 sequence (DNA): TGTGCCACCAATTCACCCCTCCACTTT. This sequence encodes CATNSPLHF.

This CDR3 is CASSQVIRTQLNNSPLHF. The CDR3 bases are TGCGCCAGCAGCCAAGTGATCCGTACGCAGCTTAATAATTCACCCCTCCACTTT. The gene calls are TRBV4-1 and TRBJ1-6; D is uncertain. The germline V and J ends were trimmed by 1 base and 5 bases, with 18 bases remaining between them. The V gene's germline CDR1 is MGHRA and CDR2 YSYEKL. CDR3 length equals 18 residues.

The V gene is TRBV5-4, the J gene TRBJ1-1; unclear D gene. The germline V gene encodes CDR1 SGHNT and CDR2 YYREEE (reference sequence). There are 13 residues in the CDR3. Trimming shortened V by 2 bases and J by 1 base, and 6 bases separated the two germline ends. The CDR3 reads CASSFSENTEAFF. The CDR3 nucleotides are TGTGCCAGCAGCTTTTCGGAGAACACTGAAGCTTTCTTT.

The chain couples TRBV18 to TRBJ2-5, with TRBD1 as a possible D gene (5 bases). The V end was cut by 1 base, the J end by 1 base, with 19 bases between. Germline assignment: CDR1 KGHSH and CDR2 LQKENI. The CDR3 covers 18 residues. The CDR3 sequence is CASSPLGPGQLFQETQYF. The CDR3 region has the DNA TGTGCCAGCTCACCACTCGGCCCAGGGCAACTGTTCCAAGAGACCCAGTACTTC. Looking up the rest from reference TRBV18 and TRBJ2-5 gives the full variable domain: NAGVMQNPRHLVRRRGQEARLRCSPMKGHSHVYWYRQLPEEGLKFMVYLQKENIIDESGMPKERFSAEFPKEGPSILRIQQVVRGDSAAYFCASSPLGPGQLFQETQYFGPGTRLLVL.

The chain employs TRBV6-2 or TRBV6-3 and TRBJ1-2, with a possible D match to TRBD1 (6 bases). V was cut by 6 bases and J by 0 bases, with 14 bases left in between. Per germline, CDR1 MNHEY and CDR2 SVGEGT. The length of the CDR3 is 15 residues. In DNA, the CDR3 is TGTGCCAGCAGCGGGGAGACAGGAGCTAACTATGGCTACACCTTC. This codes for CASSGETGANYGYTF.

This clone came up a few times. The rearrangement links TRBV5-1 to TRBJ2-5; weak D call: TRBD1 (5 bases). Germline CDR1 and CDR2: SGHRS and YFSETQ. The V end was cut by 0 bases, the J end by 1 base, with 16 bases between. The CDR3 is 17 amino acids. CDR3 DNA: TGCGCCAGCAGCTTGGTGCCTCTGGGGCGGCCCCAAGAGACCCAGTACTTC. Translated: CASSLVPLGRPQETQYF.

The rearrangement uses TRBV6-6 and TRBJ1-1; 8 bases are shared with TRBD1. The V segment lost 6 bases and the J segment 10 bases; nucleotides outside the gene matches: 7. This CDR3 region has 12 residues. CDR1 is MNHNY and CDR2 is SVGAGI in the germline V gene (reference sequence). CDR3 nucleotide sequence: TGTGCCAGCAGCCCCCCGGACAGGGCAGCTTTCTTT. It translates to CASSPPDRAAFF.

The chain has TRBV4-1 and TRBJ1-1; no clear D. Trimming pared 0 bases from V and 0 bases from J, leaving 17 bases between. From germline, CDR1 is MGHRA and CDR2 YSYEKL. This CDR3 is built from 18 residues. The CDR3 region has the DNA TGCGCCAGCAGCCAAGATTTGAGCGTCGATGAGCTGAACACTGAAGCTTTCTTT. Amino acid sequence: CASSQDLSVDELNTEAFF.

The chain couples TRBV9 to TRBJ2-3; a weak D match, TRBD2 (5 bases). Trimming took 0 bases from V and 2 from J, leaving 16 bases between them. Germline CDR1 reads SGDLS; CDR2 reads YYNGEE. There are 17 residues in the CDR3. For the CDR3, the DNA is TGTGCCAGCAGCGTAGAAGGTTCTGGACTCAACACAGATACGCAGTATTTT. It codes for CASSVEGSGLNTDTQYF.

The chain has TRBV7-9 and TRBJ2-1, with D perhaps matching TRBD2 (7 bases). Per the germline V gene, CDR1 is SEHNR and CDR2 is FQNEAQ (reference sequence). The CDR3 is made up of 13 amino acids. The V end was cut by 4 bases, the J end by 8 bases, with 12 bases between. CDR3 region: CASSWGGDYEQFF. CDR3 sequence (DNA): TGTGCCAGCAGCTGGGGGGGCGATTATGAGCAGTTCTTC. The whole variable domain, filled in from reference TRBV7-9 and TRBJ2-1, reads DTGVSQNPRHKITKRGQNVTFRCDPISEHNRLYWYRQTLGQGPEFLTYFQNEAQLEKSRLLSDRFSAERPKGSFSTLEIQRTEQGDSAMYLCASSWGGDYEQFFGPGTRLTVL.

The chain recombines TRBV6-5 with TRBJ1-6, with 7 positions matching TRBD1. Germline V lookup: CDR1 MNHEY, CDR2 SVGAGI. V lost 6 bases and J lost 7; bases outside the gene matches: 6. This CDR3 comprises 14 residues. The chain's CDR3 is CASRAGQKNSPLHF. In DNA form, the CDR3 reads TGTGCCAGCAGGGCGGGACAGAAAAATTCACCCCTCCACTTT.

The chain carries TRBV7-2 and TRBJ1-1, with a weak D call TRBD1 (6 bases). Germline CDR1 reads SGHTA; CDR2 reads FQGNSA. This CDR3 has 13 residues. The V end was cut by 5 bases, the J end by 4 bases, with 11 bases between. CDR3 protein: CASSPTGSTEAFF. CDR3 nucleotides: TGTGCCAGCAGCCCGACAGGAAGCACTGAAGCTTTCTTT.

The chain links TRBV5-1 to TRBJ1-1; D gene uncertain. The CDR3 runs 13 residues. CDR1 and CDR2 from the germline V gene are SGHRS and YFSETQ. V was trimmed by 2 bases and J by 5 bases, leaving 10 bases between them. DNA for the CDR3: TGCGCCAGCAGCTTAGGGTGGGGAACTGAAGCTTTCTTT. The encoded protein is CASSLGWGTEAFF.

The rearrangement joins TRBV2 to TRBJ2-3; D possibly corresponds to TRBD2 (6 bases). Germline V CDR1 and CDR2: SNHLY, FYNNEI. V was pared by 7 bases and J by 8 bases, with 19 bases between. This CDR3 is built from 14 residues. The DNA of the CDR3 is TGTGCCAGCATTAAAAGACAGCCCGGGGGTACGCAGTATTTT. Its translation: CASIKRQPGGTQYF. The entire variable domain, with the rest obtained from reference TRBV2 and TRBJ2-3, is as follows: EPEVTQTPSHQVTQMGQEVILRCVPISNHLYFYWYRQILGQKVEFLVSFYNNEISEKSEIFDDQFSVERPDGSNFTLKIRSTKLEDSAMYFCASIKRQPGGTQYFGPGTRLTVL.

The chain joins TRBV9 to TRBJ2-3; no clear D. This CDR3 spans 15 amino acids. V was clipped by 0 bases and J by 3 bases, with 11 bases between them. Germline V lookup: CDR1 SGDLS, CDR2 YYNGEE. In DNA, the CDR3 is TGTGCCAGCAGCGTAGGTGGGGTCAGGACAGATACGCAGTATTTT. It is translated as CASSVGGVRTDTQYF.

CDR3 protein: CATSDFGRNEQYF. The CDR3 bases are TGTGCCACCAGTGACTTCGGACGGAACGAGCAGTACTTC. The rearrangement links TRBV24-1 to TRBJ2-7; D is uncertain. The CDR3 consists of 13 residues. Trimming shortened V by 4 bases and J by 5 bases, and 11 bases separated the two germline ends. The germline CDR1 and CDR2 sequences are KGHDR and SFDVKD.

V is TRBV25-1 and J is TRBJ1-4; D remains unclear. Trimming cost V 8 bases and J 8 bases, with 9 bases left between them. The CDR3 covers 11 residues. Germline loops: CDR1 MGHDK, CDR2 SYGVNS. The CDR3 reads CASRSGEKLFF. CDR3 in DNA: TGTGCCAGCCGATCTGGGGAAAAACTGTTTTTT.

This clone was found many times. The chain combines TRBV6-5 with TRBJ2-4; tentatively, D is TRBD1 (6 bases). This CDR3 comprises 11 residues. Trimming shortened V by 5 bases and J by 7 bases, and 6 bases separated the two germline ends. Per germline, CDR1 MNHEY and CDR2 SVGAGI. The CDR3 spells CASSQGNIQYF. In DNA, the CDR3 is TGTGCCAGCAGTCAGGGGAACATTCAGTACTTC.

V gene TRBV21-1 combines with J gene TRBJ1-3. TRBV21-1 is a pseudogene locus. This CDR3 is 16 amino acids long. CDR3 in amino acids: CASRRGFATSGNTIYF. The CDR3 DNA reads TGTGCCAGCAGGAGGGGTTTTGCGACCTCTGGAAACACCATATATTTT.

The chain has TRBV18 and TRBJ2-7; D is possibly TRBD1 (6 bases). Trimming stripped 5 bases from V and 10 bases from J, with 12 bases between. Per the germline V gene, CDR1 is KGHSH and CDR2 is LQKENI. The CDR3 spans 11 residues. The CDR3 spells CASSDQGSQYF. The CDR3 DNA follows: TGTGCCAGCTCAGATCAGGGGAGTCAGTACTTC. The full variable domain, rest sourced from reference TRBV18 and TRBJ2-7, is NAGVMQNPRHLVRRRGQEARLRCSPMKGHSHVYWYRQLPEEGLKFMVYLQKENIIDESGMPKERFSAEFPKEGPSILRIQQVVRGDSAAYFCASSDQGSQYFGPGTRLTVT.

V is TRBV6-5 and J is TRBJ2-5; either TRBD1 or TRBD2 may supply D (5 bases each). Germline V lookup: CDR1 MNHEY, CDR2 SVGAGI. V gave up 6 bases and J gave up 3 bases, with 8 bases separating them. The CDR3 sequence is 12 residues long. Here the CDR3 reads CASRGVEETQYF. CDR3 nucleotide sequence: TGTGCCAGCAGGGGGGTCGAAGAGACCCAGTACTTC.

The chain links TRBV6-5 to TRBJ2-7; perhaps TRBD1 as D (6 bases). This CDR3 contains 12 residues. Per germline, CDR1 MNHEY and CDR2 SVGAGI. V dropped 5 bases and J dropped 5 bases, with 10 bases sitting between them. CDR3 protein: CASSRPGDEQYF. The CDR3, as DNA: TGTGCCAGCAGTCGCCCAGGGGACGAGCAGTACTTC.

This clone has just one count. The chain combines TRBV7-9 with TRBJ2-5; 8 bases map to TRBD1. The germline gives CDR1 SEHNR, CDR2 FQNEAQ (reference sequence). V shed 3 bases and J 2 bases; nucleotides not matched to a gene: 2. This CDR3 region has 14 residues. This chain's CDR3 is CASSFGQGQETQYF. CDR3 nucleotides: TGTGCCAGCAGCTTTGGACAGGGACAAGAGACCCAGTACTTC.

This chain joins TRBV18 and TRBJ1-1; maybe TRBD1 (6 bases). The CDR3 is made up of 18 amino acids. Germline loops: CDR1 KGHSH, CDR2 LQKENI. Between the trimmed V and J ends, which lost 2 bases and 0 bases, there was a span of 19 bases. CDR3 amino acids: CASSPRGRGMEMNTEAFF. DNA of the CDR3: TGTGCCAGCTCACCAAGGGGCAGGGGTATGGAAATGAACACTGAAGCTTTCTTT.